Only a few counts were recorded for the clone carrying this T cell receptor (beta chain). This specimen belongs to a study of shared clonotypes between healthy human individuals. Looking at the study overall: Those who served as donors were a couple of women and a few men between the ages of 18 and 49.

The CDR3 is 13 residues long. The ends were cut back, 6 bases at V and 0 bases at J, with 8 bases in the middle. Germline-derived CDR1 and CDR2 are MRHNA and SNTAGT. Profiled with immunoSEQ multiplex PCR; TCRdb holds only in-frame clones, not every one. The sample gives about 460,000 clones, roughly four fifths of which show up once; 9.5% to 15% is in the top ten. About 90 million PBMCs per unsorted sample were used for genomic DNA. This chain uses TRBV6-4 with TRBJ1-1, with a weak D call TRBD1 (5 bases). The clonotype comes from a woman in her thirties or forties in good health. Some clones in this sample may be carry-over from other donors' samples. The source material was PBMCs. CDR3 DNA sequence: TGTGCCAGCAGGGCAGGGTTGAACACTGAAGCTTTCTTT. Its translation: CASRAGLNTEAFF.